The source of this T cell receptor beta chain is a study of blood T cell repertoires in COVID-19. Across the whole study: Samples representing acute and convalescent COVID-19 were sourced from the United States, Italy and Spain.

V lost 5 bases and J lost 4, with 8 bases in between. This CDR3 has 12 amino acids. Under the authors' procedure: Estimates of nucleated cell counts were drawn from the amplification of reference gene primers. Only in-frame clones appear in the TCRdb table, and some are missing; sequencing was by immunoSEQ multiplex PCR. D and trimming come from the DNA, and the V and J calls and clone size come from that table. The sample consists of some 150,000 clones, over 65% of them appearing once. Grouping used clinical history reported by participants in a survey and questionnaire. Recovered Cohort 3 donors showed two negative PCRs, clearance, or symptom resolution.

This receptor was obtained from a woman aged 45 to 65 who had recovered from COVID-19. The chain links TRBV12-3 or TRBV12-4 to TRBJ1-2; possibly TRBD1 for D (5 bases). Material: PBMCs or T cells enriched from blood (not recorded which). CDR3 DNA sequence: TGTGCCAGCAGTACAGGTTTCTATGGCTACACCTTC. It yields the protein CASSTGFYGYTF.